These 21 T cell receptor beta chains were sequenced from one sample in a study of cytomegalovirus exposure and HLA in healthy donors. Primers for the PCR totalled 60 Vbeta and 13 Jbeta. Sequencing used immunoSEQ multiplex PCR; TCRdb keeps in-frame clones, though not all of them. In the table there are about 92,000 clones, about two thirds of which are singletons. Sequences were obtained from PBMCs. Receptor source: a man aged 45-65 years in good health and CMV-seronegative.

This chain joins TRBV19 and TRBJ2-5; perhaps TRBD2 as D (5 bases). V lost 6 bases to trimming and J lost 5 bases, with 7 bases between them. The CDR3 covers 11 residues. Germline CDR1 LNHDA, CDR2 SQIVND (reference sequence). CDR3 region: CASSSGETQYF. CDR3 nucleotide sequence: TGTGCCAGTAGCTCGGGGGAGACCCAGTACTTC.

This clone showed up just a few times. J is TRBJ2-3 and V is TRBV7-3; no reliable D call. CDR1 and CDR2 (germline): SGHTA, FQGTGA. This CDR3 spans 13 amino acids. V lost 2 bases to trimming and J lost 1 base, with 4 bases between them. CDR3 bases: TGTGCCAGCAGCTTACTTCGCACAGATACGCAGTATTTT. Protein sequence: CASSLLRTDTQYF.

The chain has TRBV10-3 and TRBJ2-5; TRBD1 matches at 8 bases. J lost 3 bases, V lost 9 bases, and 6 bases had no gene match. Germline V gene data show CDR1 as ENHRY and CDR2 as SYGVKD. This CDR3 is 13 amino acids long. Here the CDR3 DNA reads TGTGCCATTTTGGACAGGGTAGAAGAGACCCAGTACTTC. This encodes CAILDRVEETQYF.

This clone was seen more than once but under ten times. The chain recombines TRBV19 with TRBJ1-4; tentative D call: TRBD1 (6 bases). V was cut by 11 bases and J by 8 bases, with 18 bases left in between. CDR1 and CDR2 from the germline V gene are LNHDA and SQIVND (reference sequence). This CDR3 spans 13 amino acids. In DNA form, the CDR3 reads TGTGCCTCCACGGGACATGGGTACGAAAAACTGTTTTTT. It encodes CASTGHGYEKLFF.

The chain uses TRBV2 and TRBJ2-2; D is ambiguous. Trimming took off 8 bases at V and 4 bases at J, with 11 bases between the two ends. Germline CDR1 is SNHLY and CDR2 is FYNNEI. The length of the CDR3 is 13 residues. The CDR3, as DNA: TGTGCCAGCCTCTCCGGCGGCACCGGGGAGCTGTTTTTT. This translates into CASLSGGTGELFF.

The chain has TRBV4-3 and TRBJ2-7, with 7 bases identical to TRBD2. The CDR3 spans 16 residues. The V and J ends lost 4 bases and 3 bases, in that order; junction bases with no gene match: 12. Germline V lookup: CDR1 LGHNA, CDR2 YSLEER. CDR3 residues: CASSRKGLTSIYEQYF. The CDR3 region has the DNA TGCGCCAGCAGCCGCAAGGGACTGACTAGCATCTACGAGCAGTACTTC.

In this sample, this clone turned up a few times. The rearrangement uses TRBV2 and TRBJ2-7, with D possibly matching TRBD2 (6 bases). CDR1 SNHLY and CDR2 FYNNEI come from the germline V gene. This CDR3 has 13 residues. The V end was cut by 8 bases, the J end by 9 bases, with 20 bases between. The DNA for the CDR3 is TGTGCCAGCGGACCCGGGGGAGGAGGGCGGCAGTACGTC. Translated, it gives CASGPGGGGRQYV.

The V and J genes are TRBV18 and TRBJ1-1; TRBD1 aligns across 8 bases. Per the germline V gene, CDR1 is KGHSH and CDR2 is LQKENI. This CDR3 comprises 16 residues. V shed 10 bases and J 2 bases; nucleotides not matched to a gene: 15. The CDR3 nucleotides are TGTGCCACCCGACCGGGACAGGAGCCACTTAACACTGAAGCTTTCTTT. Protein product: CATRPGQEPLNTEAFF.

This clone was seen a single time. The chain carries TRBV2 and TRBJ2-7, with 12 bases aligning to TRBD2. J gave up 3 bases and V 9 bases, and 6 bases lay outside the gene matches. This CDR3 contains 14 residues. Germline CDR1 SNHLY, CDR2 FYNNEI. The CDR3 sequence is CASLGLAGNYEQYV. The CDR3 bases are TGTGCCAGTCTAGGACTAGCGGGAAACTACGAGCAGTACGTC.

This clone has more than one count but fewer than ten. The chain combines TRBV5-1 with TRBJ2-1, with a weak D call TRBD1 (6 bases). CDR3 size: 12 residues. Germline loops: CDR1 SGHRS, CDR2 YFSETQ. The V and J ends lost 4 bases and 6 bases respectively, with 8 bases between them. CDR3 residues: CASSIQGNEQFF. The CDR3 bases are TGCGCCAGCAGCATACAGGGCAATGAGCAGTTCTTC.

For this clone: This CDR3 is missing its conserved last phenylalanine or tryptophan, likely due to a read error. V and J are TRBV4-3 and TRBJ2-3; TRBD1 might be the D (6 bases). The germline V gene has CDR1 LGHNA and CDR2 YSLEER. Trimming took off 1 base at V and 1 base at J, with 12 bases between the two ends. The CDR3 has 16 amino acids. The CDR3 DNA follows: TGCGCCAGCAGCCAAGTAACAGGGAAGGGCACAGATACGCAGTATGTT. It codes for CASSQVTGKGTDTQYV.

This clone was counted a few times. The CDR3 sequence is CASSLGRGPYNEQFF. The DNA for the CDR3 is TGCGCCAGCAGCTTGGGGAGGGGGCCCTACAATGAGCAGTTCTTC. The chain is built from TRBV5-1 and TRBJ2-1, with D possibly matching TRBD1 (7 bases). Trimming took 0 bases from V and 2 from J, leaving 9 bases between them. The CDR3 is 15 residues long. CDR1 is SGHRS, CDR2 YFSETQ, per germline. The full variable domain, rest sourced from reference TRBV5-1 and TRBJ2-1, is KAGVTQTPRYLIKTRGQQVTLSCSPISGHRSVSWYQQTPGQGLQFLFEYFSETQRNKGNFPGRFSGRQFSNSRSEMNVSTLELGDSALYLCASSLGRGPYNEQFFGPGTRLTVL.

The chain has TRBV19 and TRBJ1-5; maybe TRBD1 (5 bases). From germline, CDR1 is LNHDA and CDR2 SQIVND (reference sequence). This CDR3 has 15 amino acids. V lost 8 bases, J lost 0 bases, and 14 bases lay in between. CDR3 nucleotide sequence: TGTGCCAGTCACTCAGGCAGGGTTAGCAATCAGCCCCAGCATTTT. It codes for CASHSGRVSNQPQHF.

The V gene is TRBV7-8, the J gene TRBJ1-3; D is unclear. The CDR3 has 18 amino acids. The germline V gene encodes CDR1 SGHVS and CDR2 FQNEAQ. Between the trimmed V and J ends, which lost 5 bases and 0 bases, there was a span of 20 bases. In nucleotides, the CDR3 is TGTGCCAGCAGCGATCCGTCGGGAGGCCCCCTCTCTGGAAACACCATATATTTT. This codes for CASSDPSGGPLSGNTIYF.

J is TRBJ1-5 and V is TRBV6-1; 8 bases match TRBD1. This CDR3 region has 17 residues. J gave up 1 base and V 4 bases, and 9 bases lay outside the gene matches. CDR1 and CDR2 (germline): MNHNS, SASEGT. The CDR3 nucleotides are TGTGCCAGCAGTGGCCGGACAGGGCAAAAAAGCAATCAGCCCCAGCATTTT. Amino acids: CASSGRTGQKSNQPQHF.

The V gene is TRBV6-1, the J gene TRBJ1-4, with 7 positions matching TRBD1. Germline CDR1 reads MNHNS; CDR2 reads SASEGT. J gave up 7 bases and V 7 bases, and 9 bases lay outside the gene matches. The CDR3 covers 14 residues. The CDR3 coding sequence is TGTGCCAGCAAGTCGGGGACAGCTCTTGAAAAACTGTTTTTT. Protein product: CASKSGTALEKLFF.

The genes are TRBV30 and TRBJ2-1, with TRBD2 identical over 9 bases. Germline lookup yields CDR1 GTSNPN and CDR2 SVGIG (reference sequence). This CDR3 is 15 amino acids long. With V trimmed by 3 bases and J by 7 bases, 10 bases remained unmatched. The CDR3 is CAWSGLAPRGNEQFF. The CDR3 DNA follows: TGTGCCTGGAGCGGACTAGCGCCCAGAGGGAATGAGCAGTTCTTC.

The chain links TRBV7-9 to TRBJ1-2, with D possibly matching TRBD1 (6 bases). Germline CDR1 and CDR2: SEHNR and FQNEAQ (reference sequence). The V end lost 1 base, the J end lost 9 bases, and 15 bases lay between the germline ends. The CDR3 totals 14 residues. The CDR3 DNA is TGTGCCAGCAGCTTAGGGCAGGGGAGCGCTAGCTACACCTTC. Amino acids: CASSLGQGSASYTF.

This clone was detected only once. This chain connects TRBV13 to TRBJ1-4; 8 nucleotides align to TRBD1. J was trimmed by 8 bases and V by 5 bases; bases with no gene match: 7. Germline CDR1 reads PRHDT; CDR2 reads FYEKMQ (reference sequence). The CDR3 contains 14 residues. The CDR3 spells CASSPDRAVEKLFF. CDR3 nucleotides: TGTGCCAGCAGCCCGGACAGGGCTGTCGAAAAACTGTTTTTT.

The chain recombines TRBV12-5 with TRBJ1-3; 7 positions agree with TRBD1. Trimming at V came to 6 bases and at J to 3 bases, leaving 8 bases not matched to a gene. The CDR3 is made up of 15 amino acids. Germline loops: CDR1 LGHNT, CDR2 FRNRAP. The CDR3 nucleotides are TGTGCTAGTGGGCCCGAGGGGGCGAGTGGAAACACCATATATTTT. Translation gives CASGPEGASGNTIYF.

The rearrangement links TRBV5-1 to TRBJ2-1, with 9 bases that match TRBD2. In germline, CDR1 is SGHRS, CDR2 YFSETQ. This CDR3 is 14 amino acids long. With 0 bases clipped from V and 7 bases from J, the junction kept 2 bases outside the gene matches. The CDR3 DNA reads TGCGCCAGCAGCTTGGTGCTAGCGGGGAATGAGCAGTTCTTC. It yields the protein CASSLVLAGNEQFF.